These 4 T cell receptor beta chains originate from one sample sequenced in a study of spatial heterogeneity in lung cancer (dated by TCRdb to the late 2010s). The paper as a whole reports these results and caveats: The tumor nonsynonymous mutation count correlated with the number of expanded alpha and beta TCRs within the tumor.

Their target antigens are unknown. The time point label for this specimen denotes: sample taken at primary tumor resection. The protocol used for the library was 5' RACE. TCRdb shows the sequencer as NextSeq 500. The public sequencing data were trimmed at Q25 with fastp and processed into clonotypes with MiXCR by TCRdb, which kept only in-frame beta chains. Each CDR3 protein gets just one entry, which takes the most common genes and DNA from the rows behind it. A total of 12,000 or so distinct CDR3 sequences appear in this sample, approximately 4.8% of them only once. The leading ten clones occupy roughly a quarter of the sample. The sequencing used lung tumor tissue, collected at surgery. These receptors came from a male donor with early-stage non-small cell lung cancer.

This clonotype was seen ten or more times. A library prepared for alpha chains yielded this beta chain as an off-target read; its size is of little meaning. The chain uses TRBV29-1 and TRBJ1-5; D is ambiguous. Germline lookup yields CDR1 SQVTM and CDR2 ANQGSEA. Between the trimmed V and J ends, which lost 5 bases and 0 bases, there was a span of 14 bases. This CDR3 spans 15 amino acids. CDR3 nucleotides: TGCAGCGTTACTTTCCCAAGGGATAGCAATCAGCCCCAGCATTTT. This sequence encodes CSVTFPRDSNQPQHF.

This clonotype was recorded many times. This beta chain turned up in a library designed for alpha chains; as an off-target read, its abundance says little. V usage is TRBV5-1 and J usage is TRBJ2-7; D ambiguous. The CDR3 totals 15 residues. Germline V gene lookup returns CDR1 SGHRS and CDR2 YFSETQ. V lost 4 bases and J 0 bases, leaving 14 bases between the germline ends. CDR3 in amino acids: CASSPGGSSSYEQYF. CDR3 coding DNA: TGCGCCAGCAGCCCGGGTGGGTCTAGCTCCTACGAGCAGTACTTC.

The sample holds many counts of this clonotype. A library prepared for alpha chains yielded this beta chain as an off-target read; its size is of little meaning. This chain connects TRBV7-6 to TRBJ2-5, with D tentatively TRBD1 (6 bases). Per germline, CDR1 SGHVS and CDR2 FNYEAQ. CDR3 length: 17 amino acids. V lost 1 base, J lost 6 bases, and 21 bases lay in between. CDR3 nucleotide sequence: TGTGCCAGCAGCTTAGAAGCACGCGGACAGCCGAGGAAGACCCAGTACTTC. Amino acids: CASSLEARGQPRKTQYF.

The sample holds a few counts of this clonotype. This beta chain came through as a stray read in a library set up for alpha chains, and its size says little. CDR3 DNA sequence: TGTGCCAGCAGCGGCCCGTTGGGGGTCCAAGAGACCCAGTACTTC. This sequence encodes CASSGPLGVQETQYF. This sequence joins TRBV13 and TRBJ2-5; D is perhaps TRBD1 or TRBD2 (5 bases each). CDR3 length: 15 residues. Germline V CDR1 and CDR2: PRHDT, FYEKMQ (reference sequence). V was trimmed by 5 bases and J by 1 base, leaving 14 bases between them. Based on the CDR3 plus reference TRBV13 and TRBJ2-5, the full variable domain is AAGVIQSPRHLIKEKRETATLKCYPIPRHDTVYWYQQGPGQDPQFLISFYEKMQSDKGSIPDRFSAQQFSDYHSELNMSSLELGDSALYFCASSGPLGVQETQYFGPGTRLLVL.